Following are 5 T cell receptor beta chains from one sample sequenced in a study of glioma-infiltrating T cells. TCR alpha and beta CDR3 regions were amplified from RNA using iRepertoire nested multiplex PCR. TCRdb passed the multiplex PCR reads through MiXCR, listing each CDR3 protein once. The top ten clones hold 42% of a sample with more than 9,000 distinct CDR3 sequences, about 25% of them seen once. Source material: glioma tissue, nonneoplastic brain tissue, or PBMCs (not recorded which). Receptor source: a human donor with low-grade glioma or glioblastoma, undergoing nonglioma brain surgery, or in good health (not recorded which).

The V and J genes are TRBV4-1 and TRBJ1-2, with 8 bases aligning to TRBD1. CDR1 and CDR2 (germline): MGHRA, YSYEKL. The CDR3 runs 17 residues. V shed 1 base, J shed 2 bases, and the junction held 9 bases outside the gene matches. CDR3 protein: CASSQGFGTGDNYGYTF. The CDR3 DNA sequence: TGCGCCAGCAGCCAAGGTTTCGGGACAGGCGACAACTATGGCTACACCTTC.

This clonotype has just a few counts. CDR3: CSVGGRGSYNEQFF. CDR3 coding DNA: TGCAGCGTTGGGGGCAGGGGGTCCTACAATGAGCAGTTCTTC. This rearrangement joins TRBV29-1 to TRBJ2-1, with 7 nucleotides matching TRBD1. CDR1 and CDR2 from the germline V gene are SQVTM and ANQGSEA. The CDR3 runs to 14 residues. The V gene end was trimmed by 4 bases and the J gene end by 1 base; junction bases not matched to a gene: 4.

V gene TRBV10-3 combines with J gene TRBJ2-1, with 8 nucleotides matching TRBD2. The CDR3 has 16 residues. V dropped 0 bases and J dropped 6; count of bases not matched to a gene: 7. CDR1 is ENHRY and CDR2 is SYGVKD in the germline V gene. The CDR3 is CAISESSGTILNEQFF. The CDR3 DNA reads as TGTGCCATCAGTGAGTCTAGCGGGACCATCCTCAATGAGCAGTTCTTC.

This chain uses TRBV7-9 with TRBJ2-1; D is ambiguous. Trimming cost V 5 bases and J 8 bases, with 25 bases left between them. The germline V gene has CDR1 SEHNR and CDR2 FQNEAQ (reference sequence). The CDR3 is made up of 17 amino acids. For the CDR3, the DNA is TGTGCCAGCAGCCCCTTCACTTGGGGTGGAGTGATGGATGAGCAGTTCTTC. This sequence encodes CASSPFTWGGVMDEQFF. The full variable domain, with the rest looked up from reference TRBV7-9 and TRBJ2-1, is DTGVSQNPRHKITKRGQNVTFRCDPISEHNRLYWYRQTLGQGPEFLTYFQNEAQLEKSRLLSDRFSAERPKGSFSTLEIQRTEQGDSAMYLCASSPFTWGGVMDEQFFGPGTRLTVL.

This clonotype was recorded a few times. This chain links TRBV28 with TRBJ1-4; the D is unclear. V dropped 5 bases and J dropped 4 bases, with 20 bases sitting between them. This CDR3 is built from 17 residues. From germline, CDR1 is MDHEN and CDR2 SYDVKM. The CDR3 reads CASSPSTRADHNEKLFF. In DNA form, the CDR3 reads TGTGCCAGCAGTCCCTCGACAAGAGCCGACCATAATGAAAAACTGTTTTTT. Variable domain in full (rest from reference TRBV28 and TRBJ1-4): DVKVTQSSRYLVKRTGEKVFLECVQDMDHENMFWYRQDPGLGLRLIYFSYDVKMKEKGDIPEGYSVSREKKERFSLILESASTNQTSMYLCASSPSTRADHNEKLFFGSGTQLSVL.